Given below is one T cell receptor (beta chain) in context. This specimen belongs to a study of T cell responses to AZD1222 COVID-19 vaccine. TCRdb's copy holds only in-frame clones and misses some; the assay was immunoSEQ multiplex PCR. The sample lists 150,000 to 200,000 clones, under 95% seen once, with under 6% in the top ten. This CDR3 has 13 amino acids. Per the germline V gene, CDR1 is LGHNA and CDR2 is YNFKEQ. V shed 5 bases and J shed 7 bases, with 14 bases lying between them. The source is an adult who received the AZD1222 COVID-19 vaccine. The V call is TRBV4-2, the J call TRBJ1-2, with D hard to call. Specimen: peripheral blood, collected 28 days after the second AZD1222 dose. The CDR3 here is CASSAEGWVGYTF. The CDR3 DNA reads as TGTGCCAGCAGCGCGGAGGGTTGGGTTGGCTACACCTTC.